The 20 T cell receptor beta chains below were found in one sample sequenced in a study of T cells in Graves' hyperthyroidism and ophthalmopathy. From RNA transcripts, TCR beta CDR3 regions were amplified. In the first-round RT-PCR of the TCR CDR3, the HTBI primer set was used. A single record per CDR3 protein comes from TCRdb applying MiXCR to the multiplex PCR reads. The data show around 540,000 distinct CDR3 sequences, with 40% to 55% seen just once and about 8.2% held by the top ten. The sample was peripheral blood or thyroid tissue (not recorded which). Receptors were obtained from a woman under 30 with Graves' hyperthyroidism.

This clonotype occurred a few times. The chain couples TRBV7-9 to TRBJ2-5; a weak D match, TRBD1 (5 bases). Germline assignment: CDR1 SEHNR and CDR2 FQNEAQ (reference sequence). The CDR3 has 14 amino acids. Trimming took off 5 bases at V and 1 base at J, with 11 bases between the two ends. The CDR3 DNA is TGTGCCAGCAGCACCGGACACTCCCAAGAGACCCAGTACTTC. Amino acids: CASSTGHSQETQYF.

This clonotype showed up just once. The J gene is TRBJ1-5, the V gene TRBV2; D ambiguous. The V gene's germline CDR1 is SNHLY and CDR2 FYNNEI. The CDR3 runs 16 residues. Trimming shortened V by 4 bases and J by 0 bases, and 13 bases separated the two germline ends. The CDR3 region has the DNA TGTGCCAGCAGTGCTAGGCACAGTGATAGCAATCAGCCCCAGCATTTT. Translating gives CASSARHSDSNQPQHF.

V and J are TRBV29-1 and TRBJ2-5; 10 bases match TRBD2. CDR3 size: 14 residues. The germline gives CDR1 SQVTM, CDR2 ANQGSEA. V trimming: 6 bases; J trimming: 6 bases; junction bases outside the gene matches: 10. This CDR3 reads CSVDGSGRRKTQYF. CDR3 in DNA: TGCAGCGTAGATGGTAGCGGGAGGAGGAAGACCCAGTACTTC.

The chain links TRBV25-1 to TRBJ1-2; D may be TRBD1 (6 bases). Trimming took 8 bases from V and 4 from J, leaving 17 bases between them. CDR1 and CDR2 from the germline V gene are MGHDK and SYGVNS. The CDR3 loop spans 14 amino acids. The CDR3, as DNA: TGTGCCAGCTTAGTGATGCAGGGGCCCTATGGCTACACCTTC. As protein: CASLVMQGPYGYTF.

Note on this clonotype: Being one base from a much bigger clone, this may be a read error. This rearrangement joins TRBV20-1 to TRBJ1-6; D not certain. The germline gives CDR1 DFQATT, CDR2 SNEGSKA (reference sequence). The CDR3 covers 13 residues. Trimming took off 0 bases at V and 8 bases at J, with 8 bases between the two ends. The CDR3, as DNA: TGCAGTGCTAGAGATGGCGCGGATTCACCCCTCCACTTT. Its protein is CSARDGADSPLHF.

This clonotype showed up just a few times. The rearrangement joins TRBV2 to TRBJ1-2; D not resolved. From germline, CDR1 is SNHLY and CDR2 FYNNEI. There are 15 residues in the CDR3. The V and J ends lost 8 bases and 5 bases respectively, with 21 bases between them. The CDR3 reads CASSVGSQKRYGYTF. CDR3 DNA sequence: TGTGCCAGCTCTGTCGGTTCTCAGAAGCGGTATGGCTACACCTTC.

Points on this clonotype: Possible read error: a much larger clone is one base away. The chain has TRBV11-1 and TRBJ1-1; 7 bases fit TRBD1. Germline values: CDR1 SGHAT, CDR2 FQDESV (reference sequence). The CDR3 contains 12 residues. For the CDR3, the DNA is TGTGCCAGCAGCCGAGGGACAGTTGAAGCTTCCTTT. Protein product: CASSRGTVEASF.

V gene TRBV12-3 or TRBV12-4 combines with J gene TRBJ1-3; D not certain. There are 13 residues in the CDR3. The CDR3 coding sequence is TGTGCTAGTGGACGGACGCCGGGAAACACCATATATTTT. This translates into CASGRTPGNTIYF.

Many counts were recorded for this clonotype. V usage is TRBV25-1 and J usage is TRBJ1-1; a weak D match, TRBD1 (5 bases). The CDR3 is made up of 14 amino acids. Per germline, CDR1 MGHDK and CDR2 SYGVNS. Trimming pared 6 bases from V and 0 bases from J, leaving 11 bases between. The CDR3 DNA is TGTGCCAGCAGCGTCAGGGTGATGAACACTGAAGCTTTCTTT. Amino acids: CASSVRVMNTEAFF.

This clonotype was recorded once. The V and J genes are TRBV9 and TRBJ1-4; 8 bases align to TRBD1. Looked up from germline, CDR1 is SGDLS and CDR2 is YYNGEE. The V and J ends lost 3 bases and 8 bases, in that order; junction bases with no gene match: 3. This CDR3 has 13 amino acids. The CDR3 sequence is CASSARDREKLFF. CDR3 DNA: TGTGCCAGCAGCGCAAGGGACAGGGAAAAACTGTTTTTT.

The chain employs TRBV29-1 and TRBJ2-5; D might be TRBD2 (6 bases). The CDR3 covers 12 residues. Trimming stripped 4 bases from V and 0 bases from J, with 6 bases between. CDR1 is SQVTM, CDR2 ANQGSEA, per germline. CDR3 sequence: CSVGDYQETQYF. The CDR3 DNA sequence: TGCAGCGTTGGGGACTACCAAGAGACCCAGTACTTC.

J is TRBJ2-2 and V is TRBV24-1; 7 bases align to TRBD2. The CDR3 extends over 18 amino acids. V dropped 1 base and J dropped 1; count of bases not matched to a gene: 8. Germline CDR1 and CDR2: KGHDR and SFDVKD. CDR3 coding DNA: TGTGCCACCAGTGATTTAAAAGGCCCTAGCGGGAACACCGGGGAGCTGTTTTTT. It translates to CATSDLKGPSGNTGELFF.

V gene TRBV29-1 combines with J gene TRBJ2-5; 7 nucleotides match TRBD2. The CDR3 runs to 14 residues. The V segment lost 7 bases and the J segment 5 bases; nucleotides outside the gene matches: 13. Germline V gives CDR1 SQVTM, CDR2 ANQGSEA. The CDR3 is CSATIPGTMETQYF. In DNA, the CDR3 is TGCAGCGCAACAATTCCGGGGACTATGGAGACCCAGTACTTC.

As to this clonotype: The conserved final phenylalanine or tryptophan is absent from the CDR3, which likely points to a read error. The DNA is omitted, as the CDR3 cannot be located on it reliably, and the CDR3 follows TCRdb's listing. The chain joins TRBV29-1 to TRBJ1-1. Germline CDR1 and CDR2: SQVTM and ANQGSEA. The CDR3 spans 8 amino acids, including both terminal residues. The CDR3 protein is CSVEPSAG.

The chain couples TRBV10-3 to TRBJ2-7, with 7 bases lining up with TRBD1. The V gene end was trimmed by 2 bases and the J gene end by 0 bases; junction bases not matched to a gene: 10. Germline values: CDR1 ENHRY, CDR2 SYGVKD. The CDR3 has 17 residues. The CDR3: CAISEATGILYSYEQYF. Here the CDR3 DNA reads TGTGCCATCAGTGAGGCGACAGGGATTTTATACTCCTACGAGCAGTACTTC.

At least ten counts were recorded for this clonotype. V usage is TRBV12-3 or TRBV12-4 and J usage is TRBJ1-4; D might be TRBD1 (6 bases). The CDR3 is 13 amino acids. V lost 5 bases to trimming and J lost 6 bases, with 10 bases between them. CDR3 nucleotide sequence: TGTGCCAGCAGTACTAGGACAGATGAAAAACTGTTTTTT. Translated: CASSTRTDEKLFF.

The CDR3 is CASSTGTPLSRVYTF. The CDR3 bases are TGTGCCAGCAGTACAGGGACACCGCTTTCGAGGGTCTACACCTTC. The chain is built from TRBV2 and TRBJ1-2; weak D call: TRBD1 (6 bases). In germline, CDR1 is SNHLY, CDR2 FYNNEI. V was cut by 5 bases and J by 10 bases, with 23 bases left in between. The CDR3 runs to 15 residues.

The rearrangement joins TRBV6-5 to TRBJ1-2, with D tentatively TRBD1 (6 bases). The CDR3 length is 12 residues. CDR1 and CDR2 from the germline V gene are MNHEY and SVGAGI. V was clipped by 6 bases and J by 6 bases, with 11 bases between them. CDR3 residues: CASSQGRDGYTF. The CDR3 nucleotides are TGTGCCAGCAGCCAGGGGCGTGATGGCTACACCTTC.

The table lists this clonotype with many counts. The V call is TRBV29-1, the J call TRBJ2-7; TRBD1 agrees at 8 bases. Per germline, CDR1 SQVTM and CDR2 ANQGSEA. The CDR3 has 15 residues. Trimming cost V 0 bases and J 3 bases; bases outside gene matches: 7. CDR3 amino acids: CSVEDQRQGIYEQYF. CDR3 nucleotides: TGCAGCGTTGAAGATCAACGACAGGGGATCTACGAGCAGTACTTC.

In its sample, this clonotype was seen a few times. This chain uses TRBV7-9 with TRBJ1-2; no definite D call. This CDR3 is built from 12 residues. Germline values: CDR1 SEHNR, CDR2 FQNEAQ (reference sequence). With 1 base removed from V and 8 bases from J, the gap between germline ends came to 8 bases. DNA for the CDR3: TGTGCCAGCAGCTTAGAGGAGGACGGCTACACCTTC. It is translated as CASSLEEDGYTF. Looking up the rest from reference TRBV7-9 and TRBJ1-2 gives the full variable domain: DTGVSQNPRHKITKRGQNVTFRCDPISEHNRLYWYRQTLGQGPEFLTYFQNEAQLEKSRLLSDRFSAERPKGSFSTLEIQRTEQGDSAMYLCASSLEEDGYTFGSGTRLTVV.